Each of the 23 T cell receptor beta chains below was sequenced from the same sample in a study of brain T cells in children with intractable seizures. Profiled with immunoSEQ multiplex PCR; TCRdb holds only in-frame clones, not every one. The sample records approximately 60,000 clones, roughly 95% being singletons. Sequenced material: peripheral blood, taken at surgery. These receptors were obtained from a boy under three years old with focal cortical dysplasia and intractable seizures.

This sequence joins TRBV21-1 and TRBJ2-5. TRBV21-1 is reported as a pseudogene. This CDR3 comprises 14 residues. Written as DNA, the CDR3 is TGTGCCAGCAGCAGGGGAACAGACCAAGAGACCCAGTACTTC. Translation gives CASSRGTDQETQYF.

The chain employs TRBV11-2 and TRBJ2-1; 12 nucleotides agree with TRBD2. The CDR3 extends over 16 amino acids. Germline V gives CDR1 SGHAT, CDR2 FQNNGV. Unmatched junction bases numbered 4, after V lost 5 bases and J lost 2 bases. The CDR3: CASSPRTSGAYNEQFF. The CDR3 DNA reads TGTGCCAGCAGCCCGCGGACTAGCGGGGCCTACAATGAGCAGTTCTTC.

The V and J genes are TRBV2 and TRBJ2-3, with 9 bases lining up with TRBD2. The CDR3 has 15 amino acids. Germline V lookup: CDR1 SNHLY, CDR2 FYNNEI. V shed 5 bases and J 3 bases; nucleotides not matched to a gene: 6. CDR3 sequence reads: CASSSPGLATDTQYF. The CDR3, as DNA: TGTGCCAGCAGTTCGCCGGGACTAGCAACAGATACGCAGTATTTT. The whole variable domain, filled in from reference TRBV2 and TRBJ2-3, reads EPEVTQTPSHQVTQMGQEVILRCVPISNHLYFYWYRQILGQKVEFLVSFYNNEISEKSEIFDDQFSVERPDGSNFTLKIRSTKLEDSAMYFCASSSPGLATDTQYFGPGTRLTVL.

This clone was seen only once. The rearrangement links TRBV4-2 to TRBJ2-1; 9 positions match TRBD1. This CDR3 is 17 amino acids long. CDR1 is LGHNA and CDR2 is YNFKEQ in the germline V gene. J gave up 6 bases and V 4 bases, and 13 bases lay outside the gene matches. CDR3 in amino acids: CASSPRMPGQGPNEQFF. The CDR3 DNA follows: TGTGCCAGCAGCCCTCGAATGCCGGGACAGGGACCCAATGAGCAGTTCTTC.

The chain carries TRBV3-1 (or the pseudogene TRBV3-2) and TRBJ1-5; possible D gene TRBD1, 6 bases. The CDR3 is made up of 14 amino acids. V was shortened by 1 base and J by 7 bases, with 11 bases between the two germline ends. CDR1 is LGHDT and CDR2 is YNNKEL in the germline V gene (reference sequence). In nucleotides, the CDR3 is TGTGCCAGCAGCCAAGCGACAGGCTCCCAGCCCCAGCATTTT. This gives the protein CASSQATGSQPQHF.

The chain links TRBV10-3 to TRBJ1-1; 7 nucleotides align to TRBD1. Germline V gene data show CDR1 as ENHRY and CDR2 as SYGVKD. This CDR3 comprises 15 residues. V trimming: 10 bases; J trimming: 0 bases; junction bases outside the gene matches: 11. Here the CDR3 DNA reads TGTGCCACGGGACGATATGGGACAGTGAACACTGAAGCTTTCTTT. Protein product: CATGRYGTVNTEAFF.

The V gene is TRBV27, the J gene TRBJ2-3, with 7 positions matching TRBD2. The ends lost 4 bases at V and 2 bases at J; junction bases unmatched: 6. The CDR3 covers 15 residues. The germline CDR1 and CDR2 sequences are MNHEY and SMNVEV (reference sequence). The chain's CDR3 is CASSSFAGVTDTQYF. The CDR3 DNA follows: TGTGCCAGCAGTTCATTCGCGGGAGTCACAGATACGCAGTATTTT.

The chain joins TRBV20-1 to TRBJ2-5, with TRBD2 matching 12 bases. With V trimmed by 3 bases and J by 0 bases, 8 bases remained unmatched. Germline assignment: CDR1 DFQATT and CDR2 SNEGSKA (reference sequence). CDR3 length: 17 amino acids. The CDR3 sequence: CSASPFRTSGNQETQYF. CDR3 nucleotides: TGCAGTGCTAGTCCCTTCAGGACTAGCGGGAACCAAGAGACCCAGTACTTC.

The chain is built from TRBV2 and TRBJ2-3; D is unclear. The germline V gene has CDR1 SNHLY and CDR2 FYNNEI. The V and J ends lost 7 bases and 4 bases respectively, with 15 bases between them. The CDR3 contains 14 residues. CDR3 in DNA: TGTGCCAGCAACCGACGTGGGAACTCAGATACGCAGTATTTT. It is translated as CASNRRGNSDTQYF. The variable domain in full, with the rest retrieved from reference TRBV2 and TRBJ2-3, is EPEVTQTPSHQVTQMGQEVILRCVPISNHLYFYWYRQILGQKVEFLVSFYNNEISEKSEIFDDQFSVERPDGSNFTLKIRSTKLEDSAMYFCASNRRGNSDTQYFGPGTRLTVL.

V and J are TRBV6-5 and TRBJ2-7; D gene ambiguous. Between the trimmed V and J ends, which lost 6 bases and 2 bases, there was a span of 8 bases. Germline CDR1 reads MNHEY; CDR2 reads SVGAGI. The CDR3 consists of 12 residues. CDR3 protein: CASRDGTYEQYF. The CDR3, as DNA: TGTGCCAGCAGGGACGGTACCTACGAGCAGTACTTC.

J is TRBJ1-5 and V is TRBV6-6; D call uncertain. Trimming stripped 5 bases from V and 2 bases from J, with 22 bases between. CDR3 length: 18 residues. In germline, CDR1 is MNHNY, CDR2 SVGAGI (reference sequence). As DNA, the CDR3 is TGTGCCAGCAGTCAATACGACGGAGCGGGAATTCGCAATCAGCCCCAGCATTTT. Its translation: CASSQYDGAGIRNQPQHF.

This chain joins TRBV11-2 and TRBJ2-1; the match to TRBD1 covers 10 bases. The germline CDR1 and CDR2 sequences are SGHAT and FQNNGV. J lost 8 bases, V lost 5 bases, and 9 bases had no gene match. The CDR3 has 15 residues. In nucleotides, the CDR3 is TGTGCCAGCAGCGATGATAGGACAGGGGGGTATGAGCAGTTCTTC. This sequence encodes CASSDDRTGGYEQFF.

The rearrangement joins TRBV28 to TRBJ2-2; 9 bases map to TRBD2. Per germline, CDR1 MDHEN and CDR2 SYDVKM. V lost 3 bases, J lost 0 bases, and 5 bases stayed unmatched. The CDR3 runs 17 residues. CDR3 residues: CASSFPSGTANTGELFF. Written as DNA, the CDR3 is TGTGCCAGCAGTTTTCCTAGCGGGACGGCGAACACCGGGGAGCTGTTTTTT. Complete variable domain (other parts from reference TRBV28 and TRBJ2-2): DVKVTQSSRYLVKRTGEKVFLECVQDMDHENMFWYRQDPGLGLRLIYFSYDVKMKEKGDIPEGYSVSREKKERFSLILESASTNQTSMYLCASSFPSGTANTGELFFGEGSRLTVL.

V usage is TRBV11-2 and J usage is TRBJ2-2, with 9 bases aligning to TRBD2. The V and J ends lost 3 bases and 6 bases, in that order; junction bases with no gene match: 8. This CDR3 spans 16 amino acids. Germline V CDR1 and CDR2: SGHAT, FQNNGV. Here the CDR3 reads CASSFRGGASAGELFF. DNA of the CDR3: TGTGCCAGCAGCTTTCGCGGGGGGGCATCAGCCGGGGAGCTGTTTTTT.

CDR3 protein: CASSLESYEQYF. In DNA, the CDR3 is TGTGCCAGCAGCTTGGAGTCCTACGAGCAGTACTTC. The chain uses TRBV5-4 and TRBJ2-7; D uncertain. In germline, CDR1 is SGHNT, CDR2 YYREEE (reference sequence). With 0 bases removed from V and 1 base from J, the gap between germline ends came to 2 bases. The CDR3 is made up of 12 amino acids.

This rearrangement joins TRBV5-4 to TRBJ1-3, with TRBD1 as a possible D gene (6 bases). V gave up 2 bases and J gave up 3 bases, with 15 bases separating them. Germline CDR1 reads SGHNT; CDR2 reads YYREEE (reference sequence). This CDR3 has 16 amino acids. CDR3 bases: TGTGCCAGCAGCTTAACGGCCGGGGGCGGTGGAAACACCATATATTTT. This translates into CASSLTAGGGGNTIYF.

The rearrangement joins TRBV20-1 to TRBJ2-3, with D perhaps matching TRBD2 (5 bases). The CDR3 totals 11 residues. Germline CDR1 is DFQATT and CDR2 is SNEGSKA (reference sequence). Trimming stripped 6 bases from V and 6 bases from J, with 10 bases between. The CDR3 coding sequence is TGCAGTGCGCCACTAGGCGATACGCAGTATTTT. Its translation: CSAPLGDTQYF.

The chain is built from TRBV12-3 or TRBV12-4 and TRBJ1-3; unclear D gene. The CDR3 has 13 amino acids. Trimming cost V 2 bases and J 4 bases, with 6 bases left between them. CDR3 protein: CASSLTSGNTIYF. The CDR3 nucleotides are TGTGCCAGCAGTTTAACGTCCGGAAACACCATATATTTT.

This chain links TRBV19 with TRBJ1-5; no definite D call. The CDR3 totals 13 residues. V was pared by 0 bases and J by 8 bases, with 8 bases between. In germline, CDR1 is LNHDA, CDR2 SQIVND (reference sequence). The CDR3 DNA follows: TGTGCCAGTAGTATAGATAGGACGGAGCCCCAGCATTTT. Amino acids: CASSIDRTEPQHF.

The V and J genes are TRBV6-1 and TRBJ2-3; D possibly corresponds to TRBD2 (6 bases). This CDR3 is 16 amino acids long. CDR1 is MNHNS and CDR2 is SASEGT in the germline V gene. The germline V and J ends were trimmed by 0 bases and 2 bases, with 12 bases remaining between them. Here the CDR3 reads CASSEAGDLSTDTQYF. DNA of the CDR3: TGTGCCAGCAGTGAAGCTGGGGACTTATCCACAGATACGCAGTATTTT.

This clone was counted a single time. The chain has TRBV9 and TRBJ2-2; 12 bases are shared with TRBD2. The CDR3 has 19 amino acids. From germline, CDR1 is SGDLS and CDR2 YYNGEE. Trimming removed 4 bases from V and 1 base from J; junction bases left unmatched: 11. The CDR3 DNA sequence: TGTGCCAGCAGCAACCAAAGACTAGCGGGAGCAGGGAACACCGGGGAGCTGTTTTTT. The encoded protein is CASSNQRLAGAGNTGELFF.

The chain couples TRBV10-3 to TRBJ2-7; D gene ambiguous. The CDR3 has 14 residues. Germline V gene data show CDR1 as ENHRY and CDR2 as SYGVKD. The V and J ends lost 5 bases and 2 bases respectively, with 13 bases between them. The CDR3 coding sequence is TGTGCCATCAGTTCCTCGGAGCTAGCCTACGAGCAGTACTTC. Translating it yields CAISSSELAYEQYF.

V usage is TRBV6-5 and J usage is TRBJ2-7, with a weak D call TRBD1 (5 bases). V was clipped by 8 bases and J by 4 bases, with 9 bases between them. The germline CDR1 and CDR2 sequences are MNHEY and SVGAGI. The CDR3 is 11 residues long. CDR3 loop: CASDTGYEQYF. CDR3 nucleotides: TGTGCCAGCGATACAGGATACGAGCAGTACTTC.